Below, 3 T cell receptor beta chains from the same sample are listed, as sequenced in a study of TIL therapy for anti-PD-1-resistant metastatic lung cancer. The time point was: pre-treatment sample, taken before nivolumab and TIL therapy. Most excised metastases sampled were pleural nodules or supraclavicular lymph nodes. The libraries were made with immunoSEQ v3. Sequenced by immunoSEQ multiplex PCR; TCRdb stores in-frame clones only, minus some. The table records more than 20,000 clones, 60% to 70% of them present only once. Sequences were derived from tumor tissue, sampled at baseline. These receptor sequences come from a woman aged 30-79 years with non-small cell lung cancer.

V usage is TRBV6-5 and J usage is TRBJ2-3; no clear D gene. Per the germline V gene, CDR1 is MNHEY and CDR2 is SVGAGI. V was pared by 1 base and J by 1 base, with 3 bases between. This CDR3 comprises 13 residues. This CDR3 is CASSYFGTDTQYF. DNA for the CDR3: TGTGCCAGCAGTTACTTCGGCACAGATACGCAGTATTTT.

This chain links TRBV6-1 with TRBJ1-5; D is undetermined. Trimming stripped 3 bases from V and 3 bases from J, with 9 bases between. There are 14 residues in the CDR3. The germline V gene encodes CDR1 MNHNS and CDR2 SASEGT. This CDR3 reads CASSDGSTNQPQHF. In nucleotides, the CDR3 is TGTGCCAGCAGTGATGGGAGTACCAATCAGCCCCAGCATTTT.

The gene calls are TRBV11-3 and TRBJ2-5; no reliable D call. The CDR3 loop spans 12 amino acids. Per germline, CDR1 SGHNT and CDR2 YENEEA. The V end was cut by 0 bases, the J end by 5 bases, with 4 bases between. CDR3 residues: CASSLDGETQYF. The CDR3 region has the DNA TGTGCCAGCAGCTTAGATGGGGAGACCCAGTACTTC.